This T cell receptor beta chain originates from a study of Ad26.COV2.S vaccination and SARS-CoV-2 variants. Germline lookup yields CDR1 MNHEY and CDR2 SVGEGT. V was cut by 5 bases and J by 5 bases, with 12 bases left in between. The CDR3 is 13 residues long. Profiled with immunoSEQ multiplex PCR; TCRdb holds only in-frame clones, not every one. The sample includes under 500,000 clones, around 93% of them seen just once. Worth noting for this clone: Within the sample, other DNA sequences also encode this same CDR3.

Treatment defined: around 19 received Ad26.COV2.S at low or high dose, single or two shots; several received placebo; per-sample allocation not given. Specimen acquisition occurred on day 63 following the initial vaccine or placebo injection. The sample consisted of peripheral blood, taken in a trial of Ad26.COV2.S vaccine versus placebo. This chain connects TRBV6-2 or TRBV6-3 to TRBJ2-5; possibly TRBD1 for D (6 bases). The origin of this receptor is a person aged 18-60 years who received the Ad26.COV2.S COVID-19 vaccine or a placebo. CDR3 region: CASSQQGRETQYF. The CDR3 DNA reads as TGTGCCAGCAGTCAACAGGGACGGGAGACCCAGTACTTC.